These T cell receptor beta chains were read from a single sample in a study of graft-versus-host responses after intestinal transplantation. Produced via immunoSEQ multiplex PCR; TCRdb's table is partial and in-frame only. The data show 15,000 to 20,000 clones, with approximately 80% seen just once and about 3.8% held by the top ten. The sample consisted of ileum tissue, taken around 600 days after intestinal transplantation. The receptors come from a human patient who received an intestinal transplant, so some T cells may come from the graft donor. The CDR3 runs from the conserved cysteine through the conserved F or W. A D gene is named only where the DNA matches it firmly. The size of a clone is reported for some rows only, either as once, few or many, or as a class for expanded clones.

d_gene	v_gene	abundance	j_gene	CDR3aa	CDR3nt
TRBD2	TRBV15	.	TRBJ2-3	CATSRVRGADTQYF	TGTGCCACCAGCAGAGTGCGGGGGGCAGATACGCAGTATTTT
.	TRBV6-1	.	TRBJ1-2	CASSENGGYTF	TGTGCCAGCAGTGAAAATGGGGGCTACACCTTC
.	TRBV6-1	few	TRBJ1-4	CASRFGDTTNEKLFF	TGTGCCAGTAGGTTCGGGGATACAACTAATGAAAAACTGTTTTTT
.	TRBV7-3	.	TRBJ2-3	CANHTQYF	TGTGCCAACCATACGCAGTATTTT
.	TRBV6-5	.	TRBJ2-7	CASSAYPSYEQYF	TGTGCCAGCTCGGCATACCCGTCCTACGAGCAGTACTTC
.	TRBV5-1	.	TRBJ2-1	CASRSGGPYNEQFF	TGCGCCAGCAGGTCGGGGGGCCCCTACAATGAGCAGTTCTTC
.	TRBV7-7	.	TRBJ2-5	CASSGGPSAGETQYF	TGTGCCAGCAGCGGGGGGCCGAGCGCTGGGGAGACCCAGTACTTC
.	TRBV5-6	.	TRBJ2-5	CASSLAGRVSETQYF	TGTGCCAGCTCCCTGGCCGGGCGGGTCTCGGAGACCCAGTACTTC
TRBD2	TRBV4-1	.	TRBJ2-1	CASSGTSGGARNEQFF	TGCGCCAGCAGCGGGACTAGCGGGGGGGCGAGGAATGAGCAGTTCTTC
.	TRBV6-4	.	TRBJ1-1	CASSDDGRQGINTEAFF	TGTGCCAGCAGTGACGACGGTCGGCAGGGGATAAACACTGAAGCTTTCTTT